This is a list of T cell receptor beta chains from one sample in a study of blood T cell repertoires in COVID-19. The table came from immunoSEQ multiplex PCR; TCRdb's copy has only in-frame clones and leaves some out. Among 300,000 to 400,000 clones, about 90% were seen once, and the ten largest hold 1%. Sequenced: PBMCs or T cells enriched from blood (not recorded which). These receptor sequences come from a woman in her 30s who had recovered from COVID-19. CDR3s include the opening cysteine and the closing phenylalanine or tryptophan. D genes are given only for firm matches. Clone size is stated in some rows and not others, as once, few, many or a class when expanded.

TRBV28	NA	TRBJ2-5	NA	CASSSPTVQETQYF	TGTGCCAGCAGTTCTCCGACAGTCCAAGAGACCCAGTACTTC
TRBV9	NA	TRBJ2-3	TRBD1	CASSAGTGGAGMSTDTQYF	TGTGCCAGCAGCGCCGGGACAGGGGGCGCAGGAATGAGCACAGATACGCAGTATTTT
TRBV27	NA	TRBJ1-1	TRBD1	CASSRQGNTEAFF	TGTGCCAGCAGTCGACAGGGTAACACTGAAGCTTTCTTT
TRBV30	NA	TRBJ2-5	TRBD2	CAWAGLAGVQTQYF	TGTGCCTGGGCGGGACTAGCGGGCGTTCAGACCCAGTACTTC
TRBV15	NA	TRBJ2-5	TRBD2	CATSPGLAGDQETQYF	TGTGCCACCAGCCCAGGACTAGCGGGGGACCAAGAGACCCAGTACTTC
TRBV4-1	once	TRBJ1-1	TRBD1	CASSLIRGVNTEAFF	TGCGCCAGCAGCCTCATCAGGGGGGTGAACACTGAAGCTTTCTTT
TRBV14	NA	TRBJ1-1	NA	CASSQEIGTEAFF	TGTGCCAGCAGCCAAGAAATCGGCACTGAAGCTTTCTTT
TRBV9	NA	TRBJ2-3	TRBD1	CASSPGQGGDTQYF	TGTGCCAGCAGCCCCGGACAGGGGGGAGATACGCAGTATTTT
TRBV7-9	NA	TRBJ2-7	TRBD2	CASSFQASGVYEQYF	TGTGCCAGCAGTTTCCAGGCTAGCGGGGTCTACGAGCAGTACTTC
TRBV6-5	NA	TRBJ2-7	TRBD1	CASRPSAQGAEEQYF	TGTGCCAGCAGACCATCGGCACAGGGGGCGGAGGAGCAGTACTTC
TRBV24-1	NA	TRBJ2-5	TRBD1	CATKVRGYCVETQYF	TGTGCCACCAAGGTCAGGGGGTATTGTGTGGAGACCCAGTACTTC
TRBV18	NA	TRBJ1-4	NA	CASSPLGGNEKLFF	TGTGCCAGCTCACCATTGGGGGGTAATGAAAAACTGTTTTTT
TRBV27	NA	TRBJ2-1	TRBD2	CASSSLAGRSSYNEQFF	TGTGCCAGCAGTTCGCTAGCGGGGCGTAGCTCCTACAATGAGCAGTTCTTC
TRBV7-9	NA	TRBJ2-2	TRBD2	CASKRAGGTGELFF	TGTGCCAGCAAAAGGGCCGGGGGGACCGGGGAGCTGTTTTTT
TRBV6-5	NA	TRBJ1-2	NA	CASSTTSYGYTF	TGTGCCAGCAGCACCACCAGCTATGGCTACACCTTC
TRBV5-1	NA	TRBJ2-7	NA	CASSPDQRAQHEQYF	TGCGCCAGCAGCCCGGACCAGCGGGCCCAACACGAGCAGTACTTC
TRBV6-2/TRBV6-3	NA	TRBJ1-2	NA	CASSPGEGYTF	TGTGCCAGCAGCCCCGGAGAGGGCTACACCTTC
TRBV7-9	NA	TRBJ1-5	NA	CASSPQGNQPQHF	TGTGCCAGCAGCCCCCAGGGAAATCAGCCCCAGCATTTT
TRBV30	NA	TRBJ1-6	NA	CAWSADRDNSPLHF	TGTGCCTGGAGTGCCGACAGAGATAATTCACCCCTCCACTTT
TRBV29-1	NA	TRBJ2-1	NA	CSVTAEYRVSNEQFF	TGCAGCGTTACGGCCGAATACAGGGTTTCCAATGAGCAGTTCTTC
TRBV3-1/TRBV3-2	NA	TRBJ1-3	NA	CASSQATVGSGNTIYF	TGTGCCAGCAGCCAAGCGACAGTCGGCTCTGGAAACACCATATATTTT
TRBV7-2	NA	TRBJ1-5	NA	CASSFTGLSNQPQHF	TGTGCCAGCAGCTTCACAGGGCTAAGCAATCAGCCCCAGCATTTT
TRBV7-7	NA	TRBJ2-5	TRBD2	CASSSNLAGGETQYF	TGTGCCAGCAGCTCGAACTTAGCGGGGGGAGAGACCCAGTACTTC
TRBV2	NA	TRBJ1-2	TRBD1	CASPPGTGTNYGYTF	TGTGCCAGTCCTCCCGGGACAGGGACCAACTATGGCTACACCTTC
TRBV6-5	NA	TRBJ2-2	NA	CASSYFQAYTGELFF	TGTGCCAGCAGTTACTTCCAGGCATACACCGGGGAGCTGTTTTTT
TRBV5-1	NA	TRBJ2-3	TRBD1	CASSGRQGNGDTQYF	TGCGCCAGCAGCGGCCGACAGGGTAACGGAGATACGCAGTATTTT